This T cell receptor (beta chain) stems from a study of cytotoxic CD8 clonotypes in ibrutinib-treated CLL (dated by TCRdb to the early 2020s). Context from the whole study: The cohort was composed of 10 to 11 relapsed/refractory and roughly 14 treatment-naive patients; IGHV unmutated status was identified in about 17 patients. Cryopreserved peripheral blood mononuclear cells were obtained prior to treatment, at the time of response, and at either disease progression or sustained remission. Partial responses were observed in approximately 24 patients and complete responses in 2; after a median follow-up of about 69 months, remission was maintained in approximately 14 patients and progression was observed in about twelve. Longitudinal samples were available for about 30% of the 86 trial participants. Response samples were obtained after a median of approximately eleven months of treatment, with a range of roughly 6 to 40 months. On average, each sample yielded around 230,000 productive templates and 85,000 to 95,000 productive rearrangements. All remission and progressive disease samples were collected while patients were still receiving ibrutinib. Broader findings and caveats from the paper: Clonality rose at ibrutinib response, remained stable during sustained remission, and dropped back toward baseline at progression. Lymph node repertoires were not examined, and the timing of sampling was not matched between patients in sustained remission and those whose disease progressed. Public clonotypes were rare and either shrank or stayed stable during treatment, and the rise in clonality at ibrutinib response reflected expansion of private clonotypes. At baseline, clonality was higher than in age-matched healthy donors and showed a strong correlation with circulating CD8+ T-cell counts.

The goal of deep resolution MiSeq sequencing was a depth between 1 in 1 million and 1 in 200,000 T cells, and coverage averaged 10x per clonotype. TCR beta libraries were generated with the immunoSEQ hsTCRB Kit. As for the original processing: Data were analyzed with ImmunoSEQ Data Assistant and ImmunoSEQ Analyzer, with V, D and J genes assigned per IMGT definitions. Clonality, with values ranging from 0 to 1, was calculated as one minus the normalized Shannon entropy of productive rearrangement frequencies. Only overrepresented clonotypes making up at least 0.05% of the repertoire of each patient were included in the public clonotype analysis. About a dozen age-matched healthy donor repertoires from immuneACCESS served as clonality controls. Drawn from immuneACCESS, this table holds only the in-frame rearrangements with V and J called that TCRdb kept. Clones are partly lost; checked studies trace under half to an unresolved V gene and leave the rest unexplained. V, J and clone size derive from that table, while D and trimming were established from the DNA sequence. A total of under 35,000 clones appear in this sample, roughly 69% of them only once. The ten largest clones add up to roughly 51% of the sample.

CDR1 and CDR2 are read off the germline V gene as SNHLY and FYNNEI. V trim: 4 bases; J trim: 3 bases; unmatched bases: 5. The CDR3 spans 14 residues, from the cysteine through the phenylalanine. Here the CDR3 DNA is all that survives: 42 bases in frame from base 1. Concerning this clone: There is no known antigen for this receptor. Qualities for individual bases were not recorded, and no much larger clone is one base off.

The time point label, as the study defines it: less than 30 months on ibrutinib. For TCR beta library preparation, about 1.8 micrograms of genomic DNA were isolated from cryopreserved PBMCs. Longitudinal blood samples from CLL patients receiving ibrutinib monotherapy were subjected to high-throughput TCR beta sequencing. The patients took part in an open-label, single-center phase 2 trial of ibrutinib monotherapy. Recombination linked TRBV2 to TRBJ2-7; 8 central bases correspond to TRBD1. The sequencing here drew on PBMCs, taken after 24 months of ibrutinib treatment. The source is a human donor with chronic lymphocytic leukemia. The base sequence is TGTGCCAGCAGTGGGGACAGGCGGCACTACGAGCAGTACTTC. Its protein reads: CASSGDRRHYEQYF.